Listed below are T cell receptor beta chains from one sample, sequenced in a study of T cells in Graves' hyperthyroidism and ophthalmopathy. TCRdb re-called the multiplex PCR reads through MiXCR, storing one row per CDR3 protein. The sample records 500,000 or so distinct CDR3 sequences, roughly 15% being singletons. Source material: blood. These receptors came from a woman aged 30 to 39 with Graves' ophthalmopathy. The CDR3 runs from the conserved cysteine through the conserved F or W. Fields, in order: V gene, J gene, D gene, CDR3 length, clone size, CDR3 DNA, CDR3 protein. A D gene is named only where the DNA matches it firmly. Clone size appears in some rows only: once, few, many, or a class for an expanded clone.

>TRBV5-1|TRBJ2-3|.|16|many
TGCGCCAGCAGCCCGGGGAGCGGAACTAGCACAGATACGCAGTATTTT
CASSPGSGTSTDTQYF
>TRBV6-5|TRBJ2-7|TRBD2|16|.
TGTGCCAGCAGTTACTCGGGACTAGCGGGCGTCTGCGAGCAGTACTTC
CASSYSGLAGVCEQYF
>TRBV29-1|TRBJ2-1|.|11|many
TGCAGCGTTGGGGCCGTCAATGAGCAGTTCTTC
CSVGAVNEQFF
>TRBV10-1|TRBJ2-1|.|14|.
TGCGCCAGCAGTGAGTCGAGGCGGGAAAATGAGCAGTTCTTC
CASSESRRENEQFF
>TRBV27|TRBJ2-2|TRBD2|14|.
TGTGCCAGCACCCTAGCGGGGAACACCGGGGAGCTGTTTTTT
CASTLAGNTGELFF
>TRBV5-4|TRBJ1-1|.|13|.
TGTGCCAGCAGCAGTGGGACAAACACTGAAGCTTTCTTT
CASSSGTNTEAFF
>TRBV7-9|TRBJ2-1|.|16|many
TGTGCCAGCAGCGTGAGCGTGAACCTTTGGGACAATGAGCAGTTCTTC
CASSVSVNLWDNEQFF
>TRBV11-2|TRBJ2-3|TRBD1|15|few
TGTGCCAGCAGCTTAGCAGGGGGCGAGGCAGATACGCAGTATTTT
CASSLAGGEADTQYF
>TRBV7-2|TRBJ1-4|.|13|few
TGTGCCAGCGAAAAGGGGCCCAATGAAAAACTGTTTTTT
CASEKGPNEKLFF
>TRBV3-1|TRBJ1-6|.|16|many
TGTGCCAGCAGCCAAGTCGCAGGGAGGAATAATTCACCCCTCCACTTT
CASSQVAGRNNSPLHF
>TRBV6-1|TRBJ2-1|.|16|.
TGTGCCAGCAGTTACATGGACCCGAGCTCCTACAATGAGCAGTTCTTC
CASSYMDPSSYNEQFF
>TRBV18|TRBJ2-1|.|12|.
TGTGCCAGCTCAGTGCAGGGTGAATTTCAGTTCTTC
CASSVQGEFQFF
>TRBV27|TRBJ2-1|.|16|few
TGTGCCAGCAGTTTTTTCGACAGACTCTCCTACAATGAGCAGTTCTTC
CASSFFDRLSYNEQFF
>TRBV18|TRBJ2-5|.|15|many
TGTGCCAGCTCACCACTGTTCGCCGGCCAAGAGACCCAGTACTTC
CASSPLFAGQETQYF
>TRBV27|TRBJ2-2|.|13|few
TGTGCCAGCAGTTCTGGAGACGGCGGGGAGCTGTTTTTT
CASSSGDGGELFF
>TRBV10-1|TRBJ2-1|TRBD2|14|.
TGCGCCAGCAGTCACAGCGGGAGGGGGGATGAGCAGTTCTTC
CASSHSGRGDEQFF
>TRBV7-8|TRBJ1-6|TRBD1|16|few
TGTGCCAGCAGCACACGGACAGGAGCAACTAATTCACCCCTCCACTTT
CASSTRTGATNSPLHF
>TRBV4-3|TRBJ1-5|.|14|.
TGCGCCAGCAGCCAAGATTTCTCCTTTCAGCCCCAGCATTTT
CASSQDFSFQPQHF
>TRBV7-2|TRBJ1-5|TRBD1|14|.
TGTGCCAGCAGCTACGACAGGGAGCATCAGCCCCAGCATTTT
CASSYDREHQPQHF
>TRBV20-1|TRBJ2-5|.|15|many
TGCAGTGCTATCCCCCGAGTTGGGGGTAGGGAGACCCAGTACTTC
CSAIPRVGGRETQYF
>TRBV7-3|TRBJ2-1|TRBD1|14|.
TGTGCCAGCAGCTTAAAGGGGGCGAACAATGAGCAGTTCTTC
CASSLKGANNEQFF
>TRBV20-1|TRBJ2-7|.|13|many
TGCAGTGCTAGAGGGGAGACCTCCTACGAGCAGTACTTC
CSARGETSYEQYF
>TRBV6-5|TRBJ2-1|.|14|.
TGTGCCAGCAGTTACTCCCTAGGGTACAATGAGCAGTTCTTC
CASSYSLGYNEQFF
>TRBV27|TRBJ1-5|.|14|few
TGTGCCAGCAGTTTAACAAGTGACAATCAGCCCCAGCATTTT
CASSLTSDNQPQHF
>TRBV6-1|TRBJ1-5|.|13|many
TGTGCCAGCACAGGGCTGGTGAATCAGCCCCAGCATTTT
CASTGLVNQPQHF
>TRBV11-2|TRBJ2-7|TRBD2|17|many
TGTGCCAGCAGCTTAGGGGTACTAGCGGGAGGGCCCTACGAGCAGTACTTC
CASSLGVLAGGPYEQYF
>TRBV28|TRBJ2-1|TRBD2|15|.
TGTGCCAGCAGTACCCCCCGGGGGGGACTTTATGAGCAGTTCTTC
CASSTPRGGLYEQFF
>TRBV4-3|TRBJ2-1|TRBD1|18|few
TGCGCCAGCAGCCAAGATTTCCCGCAGGGGGCACGCTACAATGAGCAGTTCTTC
CASSQDFPQGARYNEQFF
>TRBV28|TRBJ1-4|.|13|many
TGTGCCAGCAGCTTAGGGGCAGATGAAAAACTGTTTTTT
CASSLGADEKLFF
>TRBV14|TRBJ2-7|TRBD2|17|.
TGTGCCAGCAGCCGCAAGGGACTAGCGGGAGTGAGCTACGAGCAGTACTTC
CASSRKGLAGVSYEQYF
>TRBV6-1|TRBJ1-2|.|12|few
TGTGCCAGCAGACCTGGTTTGGTTGGCTACACCTTC
CASRPGLVGYTF
>TRBV5-1|TRBJ2-3|.|15|many
TGCGCCAGCAGCTTGGGTTCGGAATTAACAGATACGCAGTATTTT
CASSLGSELTDTQYF
>TRBV12-3/TRBV12-4|TRBJ2-7|.|12|.
TGTGCCAGCAGTTTAAAAGGGGGTGAGCAGTACTTC
CASSLKGGEQYF
>TRBV12-3/TRBV12-4|TRBJ2-3|TRBD2|17|.
TGTGCCAGCAGTTTAGTCTTGGCGGGGGGGCCGACAGATACGCAGTATTTT
CASSLVLAGGPTDTQYF
>TRBV18|TRBJ1-1|.|13|many
TGTGCCAGCTCACTTGACGGGACCCTTGAAGCTTTCTTT
CASSLDGTLEAFF
>TRBV5-6|TRBJ1-2|TRBD1|14|few
TGTGCCAGCAGCACCGAGGACAGGGGCTATGGCTACACCTTC
CASSTEDRGYGYTF
>TRBV18|TRBJ1-1|.|15|many
TGTGCCAGCTCACCACGAGTTCCGGGGAACACTGAAGCTTTCTTT
CASSPRVPGNTEAFF
>TRBV12-3/TRBV12-4|TRBJ1-5|TRBD1|14|many
TGTGCCAGCAGTGGGAGACAGGGTGATCAGCCCCAGCATTTT
CASSGRQGDQPQHF
>TRBV3-1|TRBJ2-1|.|17|few
TGTGCCAGCAGCCGAACTGGGGCCGGAAGCTCCTACAATGAGCAGTTCTTC
CASSRTGAGSSYNEQFF
>TRBV20-1|TRBJ2-7|.|14|.
TGCAGTGCTATGAGCTACACAGACACCTACGAGCAGTACTTC
CSAMSYTDTYEQYF
>TRBV5-5|TRBJ1-1|.|14|few
TGTGCCAGCAGCTCGGGACTCCCAGCCCCTGAAGCTTTCTTT
CASSSGLPAPEAFF
>TRBV20-1|TRBJ2-1|.|13|.
TGCAGTGCTAGCCGTGAGGGGCACGGAGAGCAGTTCTTC
CSASREGHGEQFF
>TRBV10-3|TRBJ1-4|.|13|.
TGTGCCACCGGGGACAAGACTAATGAAAAACTGTTTTTT
CATGDKTNEKLFF
>TRBV27|TRBJ2-7|TRBD1|16|many
TGTGCCAGCAGTCTTCAGGGGGTAGTCAGCTCCTACGAGCAGTACTTC
CASSLQGVVSSYEQYF
>TRBV12-3/TRBV12-4|TRBJ1-4|TRBD1|15|many
TGTGCCAGCAGTTTAACAGGGGCCACTAATGAAAAACTGTTTTTT
CASSLTGATNEKLFF
>TRBV28|TRBJ1-4|.|16|.
TGTGCCAGCAGTCCCCCGCGTGGGAGGGTAAATGAAAAACTGTTTTTT
CASSPPRGRVNEKLFF
>TRBV7-2|TRBJ2-7|.|12|.
TGTGCCAGCAGCTCTTATATAGGGGAGCAGTACTTC
CASSSYIGEQYF
>TRBV12-3/TRBV12-4|TRBJ1-1|.|16|many
TGTGCCAGCAGTACAACAACAAGGGGTTGGGACACTGAAGCTTTCTTT
CASSTTTRGWDTEAFF
>TRBV6-1|TRBJ1-5|.|14|few
TGTGCCAGCCGACCGGACACTAGCAATCAGCCCCAGCATTTT
CASRPDTSNQPQHF
>TRBV30|TRBJ2-3|.|14|.
TGTGCCTGGGGGGGGGCAGGAAGCACAGATACGCAGTATTTT
CAWGGAGSTDTQYF
>TRBV28|TRBJ2-5|TRBD2|16|once
TGTGCCAGCAGTAGAGGGACTAGCGGGAACCAAGAGACCCAGTACTTC
CASSRGTSGNQETQYF
>TRBV24-1|TRBJ2-1|.|12|many
TGTGCCACCAGTGATCCCGGGAATGAGCAGTTCTTC
CATSDPGNEQFF
>TRBV9|TRBJ2-3|.|12|few
TGTGCCAGCAGCCCATCTGAGTACACGCAGTATTTT
CASSPSEYTQYF